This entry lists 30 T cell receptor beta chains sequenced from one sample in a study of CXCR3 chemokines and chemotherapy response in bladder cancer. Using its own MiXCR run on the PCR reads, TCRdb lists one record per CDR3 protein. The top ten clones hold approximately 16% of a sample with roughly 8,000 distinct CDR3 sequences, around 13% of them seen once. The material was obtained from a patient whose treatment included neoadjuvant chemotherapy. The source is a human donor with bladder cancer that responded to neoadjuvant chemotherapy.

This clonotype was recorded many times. This CDR3 reads CASSITGSYGYTF. The CDR3 bases are TGTGCCAGTAGTATCACAGGGTCCTATGGCTACACCTTC. The genes are TRBV19 and TRBJ1-2; TRBD1 is a possible D gene (6 bases). Germline CDR1 is LNHDA and CDR2 is SQIVND (reference sequence). This CDR3 is 13 amino acids long. The V gene lost 3 bases and the J gene lost 4 bases, with 9 bases spanning the gap.

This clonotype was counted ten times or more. CDR3 protein: CSARGPGGTGSYEQYF. In nucleotides, the CDR3 is TGCAGTGCTAGAGGTCCTGGGGGGACTGGCTCCTACGAGCAGTACTTC. The V and J genes are TRBV20-1 and TRBJ2-7, with D perhaps matching TRBD2 (6 bases). CDR3 length: 16 amino acids. Germline CDR1 and CDR2: DFQATT and SNEGSKA (reference sequence). The germline V and J ends were trimmed by 1 base and 0 bases, with 16 bases remaining between them.

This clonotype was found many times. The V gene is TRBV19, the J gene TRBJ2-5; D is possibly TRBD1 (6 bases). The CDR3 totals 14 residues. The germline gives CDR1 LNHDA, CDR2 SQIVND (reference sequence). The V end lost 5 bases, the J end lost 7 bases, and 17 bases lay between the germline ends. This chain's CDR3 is CASSPGAAKGTQYF. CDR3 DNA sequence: TGTGCCAGTAGTCCAGGGGCCGCCAAGGGGACCCAGTACTTC.

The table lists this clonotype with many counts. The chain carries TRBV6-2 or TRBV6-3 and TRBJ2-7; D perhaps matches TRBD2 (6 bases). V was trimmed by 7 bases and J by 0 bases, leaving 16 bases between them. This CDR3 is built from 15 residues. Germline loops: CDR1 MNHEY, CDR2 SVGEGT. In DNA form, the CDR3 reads TGTGCCAGCACCCGAAATGGACTAATCTCCTACGAGCAGTACTTC. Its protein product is CASTRNGLISYEQYF.

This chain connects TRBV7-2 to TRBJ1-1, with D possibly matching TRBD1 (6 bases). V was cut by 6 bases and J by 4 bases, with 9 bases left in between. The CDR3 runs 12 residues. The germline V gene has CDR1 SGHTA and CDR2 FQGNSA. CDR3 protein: CASRWGATEAFF. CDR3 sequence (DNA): TGTGCCAGCAGGTGGGGGGCCACTGAAGCTTTCTTT.

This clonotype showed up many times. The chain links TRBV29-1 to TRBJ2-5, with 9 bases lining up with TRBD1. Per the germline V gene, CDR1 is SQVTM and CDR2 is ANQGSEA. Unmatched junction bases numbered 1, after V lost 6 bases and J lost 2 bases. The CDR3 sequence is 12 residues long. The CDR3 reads CSVGQGQETQYF. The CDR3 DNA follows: TGCAGCGTCGGACAGGGGCAAGAGACCCAGTACTTC.

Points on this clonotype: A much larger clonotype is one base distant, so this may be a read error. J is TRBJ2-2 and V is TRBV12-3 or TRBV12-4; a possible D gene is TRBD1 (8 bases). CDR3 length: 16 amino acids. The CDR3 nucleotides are TGTGTCAGCACAGGGGGGGGCCAGAGGGACACCGGGGAGCTGTTTTTT. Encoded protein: CVSTGGGQRDTGELFF.

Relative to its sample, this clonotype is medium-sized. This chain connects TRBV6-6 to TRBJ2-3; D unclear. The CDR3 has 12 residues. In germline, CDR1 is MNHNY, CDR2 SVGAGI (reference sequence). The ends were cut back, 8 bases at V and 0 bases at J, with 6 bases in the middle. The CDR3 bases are TGTGCCAGCGCCCCTAGCACAGATACGCAGTATTTT. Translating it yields CASAPSTDTQYF.

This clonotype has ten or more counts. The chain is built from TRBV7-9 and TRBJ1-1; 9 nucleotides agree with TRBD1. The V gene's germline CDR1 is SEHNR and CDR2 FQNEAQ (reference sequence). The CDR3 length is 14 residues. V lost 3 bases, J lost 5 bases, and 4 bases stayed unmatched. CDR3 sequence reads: CASSLDRGSTEAFF. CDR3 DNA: TGTGCCAGCAGCTTGGACAGGGGAAGTACTGAAGCTTTCTTT.

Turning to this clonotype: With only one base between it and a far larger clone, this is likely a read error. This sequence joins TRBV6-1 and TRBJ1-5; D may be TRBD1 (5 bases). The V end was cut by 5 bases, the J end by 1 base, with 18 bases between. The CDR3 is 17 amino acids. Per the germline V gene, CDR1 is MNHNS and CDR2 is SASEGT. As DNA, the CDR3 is TGTGCCAGCAGTAACTCTATAGACAGCTCGAGCAATCAGCCCCAGCATTTT. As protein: CASSNSIDSSSNQPQHF.

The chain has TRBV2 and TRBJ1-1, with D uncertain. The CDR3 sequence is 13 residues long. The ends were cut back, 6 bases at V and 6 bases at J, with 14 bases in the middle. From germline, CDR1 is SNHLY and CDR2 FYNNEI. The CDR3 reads CASRPADLPEAFF. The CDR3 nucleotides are TGTGCCAGCAGACCTGCGGACCTCCCTGAAGCTTTCTTT. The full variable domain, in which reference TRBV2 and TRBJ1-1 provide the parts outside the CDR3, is EPEVTQTPSHQVTQMGQEVILRCVPISNHLYFYWYRQILGQKVEFLVSFYNNEISEKSEIFDDQFSVERPDGSNFTLKIRSTKLEDSAMYFCASRPADLPEAFFGQGTRLTVV.

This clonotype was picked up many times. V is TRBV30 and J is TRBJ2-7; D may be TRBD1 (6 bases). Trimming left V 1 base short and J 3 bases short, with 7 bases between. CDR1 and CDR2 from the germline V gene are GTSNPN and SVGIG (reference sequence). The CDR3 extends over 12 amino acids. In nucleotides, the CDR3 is TGTGCCTGGAGTGCAGGGGACTACGAGCAGTACTTC. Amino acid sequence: CAWSAGDYEQYF.

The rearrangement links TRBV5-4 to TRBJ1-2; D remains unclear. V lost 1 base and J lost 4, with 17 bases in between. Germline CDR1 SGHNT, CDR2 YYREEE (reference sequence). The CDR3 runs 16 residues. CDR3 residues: CASSLYSLRSGYGYTF. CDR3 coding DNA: TGTGCCAGCAGCTTGTATTCACTCCGGTCGGGCTATGGCTACACCTTC.

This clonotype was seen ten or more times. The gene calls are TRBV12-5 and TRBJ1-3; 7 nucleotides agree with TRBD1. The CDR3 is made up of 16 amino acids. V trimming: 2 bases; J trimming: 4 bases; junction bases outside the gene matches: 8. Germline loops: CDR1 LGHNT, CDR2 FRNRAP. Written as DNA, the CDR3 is TGTGCTAGTGGTTTGACGACAGGGTGGGGGGGAAACACCATATATTTT. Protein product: CASGLTTGWGGNTIYF.

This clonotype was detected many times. The chain's CDR3 is CASDRGNEKLFF. The CDR3 DNA sequence: TGTGCCAGCGACAGGGGAAATGAAAAACTGTTTTTT. The genes are TRBV6-1 and TRBJ1-4; 8 bases line up with TRBD1. The ends lost 8 bases at V and 5 bases at J; junction bases unmatched: 1. The CDR3 consists of 12 residues. Germline V lookup: CDR1 MNHNS, CDR2 SASEGT.

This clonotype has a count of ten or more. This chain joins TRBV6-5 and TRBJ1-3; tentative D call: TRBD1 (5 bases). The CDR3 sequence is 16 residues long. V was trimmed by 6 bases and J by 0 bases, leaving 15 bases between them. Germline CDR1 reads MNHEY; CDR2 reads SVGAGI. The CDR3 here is CASRPPTVSSGNTIYF. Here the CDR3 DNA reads TGTGCCAGCAGGCCCCCGACAGTGAGCTCTGGAAACACCATATATTTT.

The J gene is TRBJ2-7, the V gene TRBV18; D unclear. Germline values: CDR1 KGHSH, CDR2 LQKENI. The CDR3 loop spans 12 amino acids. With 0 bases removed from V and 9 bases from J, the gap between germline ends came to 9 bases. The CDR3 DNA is TGTGCCAGCTCACCACCTAATGGGTGGCAGTACTTC. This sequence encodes CASSPPNGWQYF.

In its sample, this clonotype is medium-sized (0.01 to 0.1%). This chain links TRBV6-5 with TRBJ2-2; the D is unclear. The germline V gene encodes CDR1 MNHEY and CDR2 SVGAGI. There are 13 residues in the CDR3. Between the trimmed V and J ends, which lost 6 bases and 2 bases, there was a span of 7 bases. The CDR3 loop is CASSQANTGELFF. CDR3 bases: TGTGCCAGCAGCCAGGCAAACACCGGGGAGCTGTTTTTT.

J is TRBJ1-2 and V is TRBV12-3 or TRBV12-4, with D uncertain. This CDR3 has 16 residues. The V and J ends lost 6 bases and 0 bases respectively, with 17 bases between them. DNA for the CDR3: TGTGCCAGCAGAAAAGAAACACAGAGCGCTAACTATGGCTACACCTTC. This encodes CASRKETQSANYGYTF.

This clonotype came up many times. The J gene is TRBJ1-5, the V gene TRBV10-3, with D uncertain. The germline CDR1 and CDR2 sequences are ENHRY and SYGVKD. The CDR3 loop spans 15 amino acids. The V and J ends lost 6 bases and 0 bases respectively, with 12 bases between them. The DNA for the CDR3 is TGTGCCATCAGGTCCGACACAAATAGCAATCAGCCCCAGCATTTT. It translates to CAIRSDTNSNQPQHF.

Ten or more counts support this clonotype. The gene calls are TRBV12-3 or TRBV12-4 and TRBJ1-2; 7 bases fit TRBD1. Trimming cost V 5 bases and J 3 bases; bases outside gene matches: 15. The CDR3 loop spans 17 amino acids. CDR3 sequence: CASSLTGSLTLYYGYTF. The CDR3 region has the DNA TGTGCCAGCAGTCTGACAGGGTCACTCACCCTCTACTATGGCTACACCTTC.

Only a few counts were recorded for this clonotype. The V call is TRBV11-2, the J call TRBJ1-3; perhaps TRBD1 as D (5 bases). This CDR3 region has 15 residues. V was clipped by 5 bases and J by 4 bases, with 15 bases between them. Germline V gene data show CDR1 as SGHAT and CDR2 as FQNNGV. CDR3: CASSDGTGAGNTIYF. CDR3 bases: TGTGCCAGCAGCGACGGGACTGGTGCCGGAAACACCATATATTTT.

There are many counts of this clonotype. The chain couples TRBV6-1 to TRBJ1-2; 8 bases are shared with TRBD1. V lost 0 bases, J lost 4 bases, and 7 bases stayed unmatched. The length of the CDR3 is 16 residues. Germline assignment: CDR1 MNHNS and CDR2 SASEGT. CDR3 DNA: TGTGCCAGCAGTGAAGCGCCCCCGGACAGGGTCTATGGCTACACCTTC. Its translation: CASSEAPPDRVYGYTF.

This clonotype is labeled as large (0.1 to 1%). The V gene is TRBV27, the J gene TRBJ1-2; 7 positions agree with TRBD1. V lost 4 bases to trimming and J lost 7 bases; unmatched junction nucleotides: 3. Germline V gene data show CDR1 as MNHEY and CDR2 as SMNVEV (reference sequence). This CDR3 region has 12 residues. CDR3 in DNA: TGTGCCAGCAGTTCGGGACAGTCTGGCTACACCTTC. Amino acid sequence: CASSSGQSGYTF.

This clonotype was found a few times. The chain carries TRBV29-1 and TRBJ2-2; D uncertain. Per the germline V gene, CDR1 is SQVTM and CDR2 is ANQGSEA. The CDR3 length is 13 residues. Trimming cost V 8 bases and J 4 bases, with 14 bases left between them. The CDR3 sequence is CSTLGSATGELFF. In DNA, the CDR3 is TGCAGCACCCTGGGCAGTGCCACCGGGGAGCTGTTTTTT.

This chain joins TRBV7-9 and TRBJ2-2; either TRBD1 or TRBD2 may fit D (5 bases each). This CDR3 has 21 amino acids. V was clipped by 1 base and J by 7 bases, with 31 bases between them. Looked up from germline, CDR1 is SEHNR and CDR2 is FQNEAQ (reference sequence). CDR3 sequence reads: CASSLGLVSDRDDKRRGELFF. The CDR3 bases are TGTGCCAGCAGCTTAGGCCTAGTCTCGGATAGGGACGATAAGAGGCGCGGGGAGCTGTTTTTT.

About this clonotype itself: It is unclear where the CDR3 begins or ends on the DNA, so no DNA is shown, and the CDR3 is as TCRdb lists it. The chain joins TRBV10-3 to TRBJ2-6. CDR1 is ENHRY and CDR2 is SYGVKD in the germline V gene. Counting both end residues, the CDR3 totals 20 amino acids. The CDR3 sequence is CAIIGRLWLHLRFGANVLTF.

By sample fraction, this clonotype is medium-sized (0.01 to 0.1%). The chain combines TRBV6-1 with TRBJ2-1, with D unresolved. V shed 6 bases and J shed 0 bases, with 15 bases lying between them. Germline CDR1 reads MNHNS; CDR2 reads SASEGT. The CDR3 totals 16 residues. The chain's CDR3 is CASSPRQMGSYNEQFF. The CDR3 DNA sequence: TGTGCCAGCAGCCCCCGGCAGATGGGCTCCTACAATGAGCAGTTCTTC.

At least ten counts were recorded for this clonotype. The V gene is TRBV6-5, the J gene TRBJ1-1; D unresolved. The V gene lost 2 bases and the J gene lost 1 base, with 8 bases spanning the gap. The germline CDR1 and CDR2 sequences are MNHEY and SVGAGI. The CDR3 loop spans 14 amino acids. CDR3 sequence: CASSYDWGNTEAFF. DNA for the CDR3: TGTGCCAGCAGTTACGATTGGGGGAACACTGAAGCTTTCTTT.

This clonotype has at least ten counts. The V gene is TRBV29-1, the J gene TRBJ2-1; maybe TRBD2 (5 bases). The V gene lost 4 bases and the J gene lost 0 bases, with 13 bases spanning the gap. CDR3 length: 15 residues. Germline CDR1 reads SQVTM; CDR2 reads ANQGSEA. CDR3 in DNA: TGCAGCGTTGGCCTGGACTTGAGCTCCTACAATGAGCAGTTCTTC. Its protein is CSVGLDLSSYNEQFF.